This T cell receptor (beta chain) was observed in a study of beta chain features in type 1 diabetes. Whole-study results and caveats: Type 1 diabetes patients showed a moderate but significant shortening of TCRB CDR3s in all four CD4+ subsets. A PCR bias possibly favoring shorter templates would apply equally to patients and controls. When cDNA is sequenced, cells with high TCR expression could be over-represented. Junctions at VDJ sites from type 1 diabetes patients had fewer insertions and more deletions. Any HLA type influence on TCRB rearrangement was left unresolved here.

The V and J ends lost 4 bases and 1 base, in that order; junction bases with no gene match: 4. This CDR3 comprises 15 residues. Germline CDR1 and CDR2: LGHNA and YSLEER. This clone was seen only a few times. Its matching antigen is unknown. As every portion of the isolated RNA was reverse transcribed, the sequencing read expressed TCRB transcripts. TCRdb's table, derived via immunoSEQ multiplex PCR, lists solely in-frame clones and lacks some. The table has under 300,000 clones, over 20% seen once; the top ten hold roughly 0.028%. The chain combines TRBV4-3 with TRBJ2-1; 7 bases match TRBD1. The material sequenced was naive CD4+ T cells from blood. The clonotype originates from a woman between 40 and 50 years old with type 1 diabetes. CDR3: CASSLTGQSYNEQFF. In DNA form, the CDR3 reads TGCGCCAGCAGCCTGACAGGGCAGTCCTACAATGAGCAGTTCTTC.